The following is a TCR beta chain sequence with its context. This table comes from immunoSEQ multiplex PCR, and its TCRdb copy is limited to in-frame clones, with some not included. The sample holds tens of thousands of clones, about 90% seen once. The record originates from a study of T cells in localized non-small cell lung cancer. J lost 10 bases, V lost 7 bases, and 5 bases had no gene match. The CDR3 contains 13 residues. The germline CDR1 and CDR2 sequences are SNHLY and FYNNEI. Sequencing was performed on peripheral blood, taken before any cancer treatment. The chain has TRBV2 and TRBJ2-5; 14 bases line up with TRBD2. The sequence derives from a man aged 35 to 70 with stage I squamous cell lung carcinoma. The CDR3 nucleotides are TGTGCCAGCACGGGACTAGCGGGAGTTGTCCAGTACTTC. It encodes CASTGLAGVVQYF.